The clone carrying this TCR beta chain was recorded once. These data belong to a study of sequential checkpoint blockade in melanoma. CDR3 size: 16 residues. Trimming removed 0 bases at V and 5 bases at J, with 16 bases between. Germline CDR1 reads MGHRA; CDR2 reads YSYEKL. The treatment was: randomized to nivolumab then ipilimumab (arm A) or the reverse (arm B). Assay: immunoSEQ multiplex PCR; the TCRdb copy retains only in-frame clones and omits some. There are under 45,000 clones in the sample; 84% occur only once, and roughly 6% lies in the top ten. This sample comprised CD8+ T cells sorted from blood (inferred from file names), obtained from a patient given nivolumab and ipilimumab in sequence. This sequence joins TRBV4-1 and TRBJ2-5; no firm D call. This TCR was recovered from a human donor with melanoma. Written as DNA, the CDR3 is TGCGCCAGCAGCCAAGAATCAACGGGTGGTGGCGAGACCCAGTACTTC. As protein: CASSQESTGGGETQYF.